Listed below are T cell receptor beta chains from one sample, sequenced in a study of identical twins. TCRdb ran MiXCR on the 5' RACE reads and lists one entry per CDR3 protein. The sample lists about 240,000 distinct CDR3 sequences; around 7.6% were seen once. A further study also used this sample, focusing on yellow fever vaccine responses in identical twins.

Sequencing was carried out using CD8+ T cells sorted from blood. The receptors stem from a woman between 18 and 30 years old in good health. CDR3s include the opening cysteine and the closing phenylalanine or tryptophan. Fields, in order: V gene, D gene, J gene, clone size, CDR3 DNA, CDR3 protein. A D gene is named only where the DNA matches it firmly. Rows may omit the clone size; those that give it use once, few, many or a size class.

V: TRBV7-6; D: .; J: TRBJ2-3; size: few; DNA: TGTGCCAGCAGCCAACCACAGCGGGCCGGCACAGATACGCAGTATTTT; CDR3: CASSQPQRAGTDTQYF
V: TRBV5-5; D: .; J: TRBJ1-1; size: many; DNA: TGTGCCAGCAGCTTGGCCTGGGACACTGAAGCTTTCTTT; CDR3: CASSLAWDTEAFF
V: TRBV12-3/TRBV12-4; D: TRBD2; J: TRBJ2-1; size: few; DNA: TGTGCCAGCAGGTTGCGAGGCAGCGGGGGGCCGTGGAATGAGCAGTTCTTC; CDR3: CASRLRGSGGPWNEQFF
V: TRBV28; D: TRBD2; J: TRBJ2-1; size: .; DNA: TGTGCCACCTCAGCGGGAGGAGCCTATGAGCAGTTCTTC; CDR3: CATSAGGAYEQFF
V: TRBV27; D: .; J: TRBJ2-5; size: .; DNA: TGTGCCAGCAGTTTGAGGGGGGCGGGAAAAGAGACCCAGTACTTC; CDR3: CASSLRGAGKETQYF
V: TRBV3-1; D: TRBD2; J: TRBJ2-3; size: .; DNA: TGTGCCAGCAGCCAATGGGGTCTGGGACTACTGGAATCAGCAGATACGCAGTATTTT; CDR3: CASSQWGLGLLESADTQYF
V: TRBV7-9; D: .; J: TRBJ1-1; size: many; DNA: TGTGCCAGCAGCTATTCTTTGGGGGGGGGAACTGAAGCTTTCTTT; CDR3: CASSYSLGGGTEAFF
V: TRBV7-2; D: .; J: TRBJ2-1; size: .; DNA: TGTGCCAGCAGCGCGCATCGGTTGGGGAACCCGCACAATGAGCAGTTCTTC; CDR3: CASSAHRLGNPHNEQFF
V: TRBV29-1; D: TRBD2; J: TRBJ2-5; size: many; DNA: TGCAGCGTTGAAGTAGCGGGATTAGGAAGCGCAGAGACCCAGTACTTC; CDR3: CSVEVAGLGSAETQYF
V: TRBV29-1; D: .; J: TRBJ2-1; size: .; DNA: TGCAGCGTTGAAGACTTCAGGGTTACCTACACAGGTGAGCAGTTCTTC; CDR3: CSVEDFRVTYTGEQFF
V: TRBV29-1; D: TRBD2; J: TRBJ2-3; size: many; DNA: TGCAGCGAGGGAGGGGCGGGGGGATCCACAGATACGCAGTATTTT; CDR3: CSEGGAGGSTDTQYF
V: TRBV7-6; D: .; J: TRBJ2-5; size: few; DNA: TGTGCCAGCAGCTTAGGATATGGAGTAATAGAGACCCAGTACTTC; CDR3: CASSLGYGVIETQYF
V: TRBV4-2; D: .; J: TRBJ2-3; size: many; DNA: TGTGCCAGCAGCCAGACAGTGGGGGCAGATACGCAGTATTTT; CDR3: CASSQTVGADTQYF
V: TRBV7-9; D: .; J: TRBJ2-5; size: .; DNA: TGTGCCAGCAGCCCCCCTTCTGGGCCCGAGACCCAGTACTTC; CDR3: CASSPPSGPETQYF
V: TRBV12-5; D: .; J: TRBJ2-1; size: few; DNA: TGTGCTAGTGGTTTTGAGGGCTACAATGAGCAGTTCTTC; CDR3: CASGFEGYNEQFF
V: TRBV7-9; D: TRBD2; J: TRBJ2-5; size: few; DNA: TGTGCCAGCAGCTCTAGCGGGGGTGAGGAGACCCAGTACTTC; CDR3: CASSSSGGEETQYF
V: TRBV7-9; D: .; J: TRBJ2-7; size: many; DNA: TGTGCCAGCAGCTTCGTGGGCTCCTACGAGCAGTACTTC; CDR3: CASSFVGSYEQYF
V: TRBV4-1; D: .; J: TRBJ1-1; size: few; DNA: TGCGCCAGCAGCCAAGAGCATCTGCTCCCAAGTGGGATGGGAGCTGTCTTT; CDR3: CASSQEHLLPSGMGAVF
V: TRBV11-3; D: .; J: TRBJ2-1; size: few; DNA: TGTGCCAGCAGCCCAATCGGTTTGCGGAGCGGCAATGAGCAGTTCTTC; CDR3: CASSPIGLRSGNEQFF
V: TRBV7-8; D: .; J: TRBJ2-2; size: .; DNA: TGTGCCAGCAGCTTGGTACAGGGCGGCACCGGGGAGCTGTTTTTT; CDR3: CASSLVQGGTGELFF
V: TRBV7-7; D: .; J: TRBJ2-5; size: few; DNA: TGTGCCAGCAGCTTAGAACAGCAAGAGACCCAGTACTTC; CDR3: CASSLEQQETQYF
V: TRBV7-6; D: .; J: TRBJ1-1; size: few; DNA: TGTGCCAGCAGCTTACTGTTGGGGACTGAAGCTTTCTTT; CDR3: CASSLLLGTEAFF
V: TRBV12-3/TRBV12-4; D: TRBD1; J: TRBJ1-2; size: many; DNA: TGTGCCAGCAGCCCGGGACAGATCTATGGCTACACCTTC; CDR3: CASSPGQIYGYTF
V: TRBV19; D: .; J: TRBJ1-5; size: few; DNA: TGTGCCAGTACCCCCTTCCGGACAGACTATAGCAATCAGCCCCAGCATTTT; CDR3: CASTPFRTDYSNQPQHF
V: TRBV7-9; D: .; J: TRBJ2-2; size: many; DNA: TGTGCCAGCAGCTTTCGTTTCGGACAGATATACACCGGGGAGCTGTTTTTT; CDR3: CASSFRFGQIYTGELFF
V: TRBV12-3/TRBV12-4; D: TRBD2; J: TRBJ2-1; size: few; DNA: TGTGCCAGCAGTTTTATTATAGCGGGAGGAGGGTACAATGAGCAGTTCTTC; CDR3: CASSFIIAGGGYNEQFF
V: TRBV6-1; D: .; J: TRBJ1-1; size: .; DNA: TGTGCCAGCACCTTGGGGGGAAGGGACACTGAAGCTTTCTTT; CDR3: CASTLGGRDTEAFF
V: TRBV4-2; D: .; J: TRBJ1-1; size: few; DNA: TGTGCCAGCAGCCAGATGGAAGGGGGGGGCACTGAAGCTTTCTTT; CDR3: CASSQMEGGGTEAFF
V: TRBV29-1; D: .; J: TRBJ1-2; size: many; DNA: TGCAGCACCCGAGAGGGCGAGCTGCACTACACCTTC; CDR3: CSTREGELHYTF
V: TRBV6-4; D: TRBD2; J: TRBJ2-3; size: many; DNA: TGTGCCAGCAGTGATTTCTCTAGCGGGAGCACAGATACGCAGTATTTT; CDR3: CASSDFSSGSTDTQYF
V: TRBV28; D: TRBD2; J: TRBJ2-7; size: .; DNA: TGTGCCACCCAGCGGGGTAGCGGGGAACCCTACGAGCAGTACTTC; CDR3: CATQRGSGEPYEQYF
V: TRBV10-2; D: .; J: TRBJ1-5; size: few; DNA: TGCGCCAGCAGTCTAATGTCTCAGCCCCAGCATTTT; CDR3: CASSLMSQPQHF
V: TRBV11-2; D: TRBD2; J: TRBJ2-1; size: .; DNA: TGTGCCAGCAGCTTAGTCTCGGGACTAGCGATCGATGAGCAGTTCTTC; CDR3: CASSLVSGLAIDEQFF
V: TRBV11-2; D: .; J: TRBJ2-5; size: .; DNA: TGTGCCAGCAGCTTAGAAGGGGGGGGGGTGAAGGAGACCCAGTACTTC; CDR3: CASSLEGGGVKETQYF
V: TRBV7-2; D: TRBD2; J: TRBJ2-7; size: .; DNA: TGTGCCGAGGGAGCGGGAGGACCCTCCTACGAGCAGTACTTC; CDR3: CAEGAGGPSYEQYF
V: TRBV3-1; D: TRBD2; J: TRBJ2-2; size: few; DNA: TGTGCCAGCAGCCAAGTGCGACTAGCGGACACCGGGGAGCTGTTTTTT; CDR3: CASSQVRLADTGELFF
V: TRBV29-1; D: .; J: TRBJ2-1; size: few; DNA: TGCAGCGCCAGAGGTACCGGATACTCCTACAATGAGCAGTTCTTC; CDR3: CSARGTGYSYNEQFF
V: TRBV4-2; D: .; J: TRBJ1-2; size: few; DNA: TGTGCCAGCAGCCAAGATCGGGACACCGGACAAAGGAACTATGGCTACACCTTC; CDR3: CASSQDRDTGQRNYGYTF
V: TRBV5-1; D: TRBD1; J: TRBJ1-6; size: .; DNA: TGCGCCAGCAGCAATGACCAGACAGGGAGTAATTCACCCCTCCACTTT; CDR3: CASSNDQTGSNSPLHF
V: TRBV6-4; D: TRBD2; J: TRBJ2-3; size: .; DNA: TGTGCCAGCAGTCGACTAGCGGGAGCTCGGGCAGATACGCAGTATTTT; CDR3: CASSRLAGARADTQYF
V: TRBV27; D: .; J: TRBJ1-6; size: many; DNA: TGTGCCAGCAGTTTGGGTGGGAGTAATTCACCCCTCCACTTT; CDR3: CASSLGGSNSPLHF
V: TRBV28; D: .; J: TRBJ2-3; size: few; DNA: TGTGCCACCTCCTTAGTAACGGGGCTTAGCACAGATACGCAGTATTTT; CDR3: CATSLVTGLSTDTQYF
V: TRBV25-1; D: TRBD2; J: TRBJ2-1; size: few; DNA: TGTGCCAGCACAGGGACTAGCGGGAACTACAATGAGCAGTTCTTC; CDR3: CASTGTSGNYNEQFF
V: TRBV24-1; D: .; J: TRBJ1-5; size: .; DNA: TGTGCCACCAGTTCCCCCCAGCCCCAGCATTTT; CDR3: CATSSPQPQHF
V: TRBV4-1; D: .; J: TRBJ2-1; size: many; DNA: TGCGCCAGCAGCCAAGTGACTAGACTCAATGAGCAGTTCTTC; CDR3: CASSQVTRLNEQFF
V: TRBV7-9; D: .; J: TRBJ2-3; size: few; DNA: TGTGCCAGCAGCCCGACAGGAGCTATCACAGATACGCAGTATTTT; CDR3: CASSPTGAITDTQYF
V: TRBV12-5; D: TRBD2; J: TRBJ2-3; size: .; DNA: TGTGCTAGTGGTTTACAACCCTCCGGGACTAGCGGGAGGCGGCCCACAGATACGCAGTATTTT; CDR3: CASGLQPSGTSGRRPTDTQYF
V: TRBV5-1; D: TRBD1; J: TRBJ2-7; size: .; DNA: TGCGCCAGCAGCTTCGACAGGGGCAACGAGCAGTACTTC; CDR3: CASSFDRGNEQYF
V: TRBV10-3; D: .; J: TRBJ2-1; size: .; DNA: TGTGCCATCAGTGGGGCAGTCCATCCATCCTACAATGAGCAGTTCTTC; CDR3: CAISGAVHPSYNEQFF
V: TRBV15; D: .; J: TRBJ2-6; size: .; DNA: TGTGCCACCAGCAGAGATAAGGGGGGGCTCGGGGCCAACGTCCTGACTTTC; CDR3: CATSRDKGGLGANVLTF